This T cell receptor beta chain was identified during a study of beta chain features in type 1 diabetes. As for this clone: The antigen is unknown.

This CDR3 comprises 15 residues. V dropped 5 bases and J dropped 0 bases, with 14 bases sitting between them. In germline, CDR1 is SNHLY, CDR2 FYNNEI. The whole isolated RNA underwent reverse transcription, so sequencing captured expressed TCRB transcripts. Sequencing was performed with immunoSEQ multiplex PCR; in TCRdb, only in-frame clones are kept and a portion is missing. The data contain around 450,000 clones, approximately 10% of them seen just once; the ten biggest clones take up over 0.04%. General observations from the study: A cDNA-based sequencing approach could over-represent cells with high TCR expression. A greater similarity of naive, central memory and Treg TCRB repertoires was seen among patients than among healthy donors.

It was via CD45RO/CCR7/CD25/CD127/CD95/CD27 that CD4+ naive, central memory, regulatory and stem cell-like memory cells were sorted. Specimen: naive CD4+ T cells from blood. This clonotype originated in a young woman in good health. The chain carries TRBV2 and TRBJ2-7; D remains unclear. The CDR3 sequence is CASSLGSLTSYEQYV. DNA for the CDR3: TGTGCCAGCAGTTTGGGCAGCCTAACCTCCTACGAGCAGTACGTC.